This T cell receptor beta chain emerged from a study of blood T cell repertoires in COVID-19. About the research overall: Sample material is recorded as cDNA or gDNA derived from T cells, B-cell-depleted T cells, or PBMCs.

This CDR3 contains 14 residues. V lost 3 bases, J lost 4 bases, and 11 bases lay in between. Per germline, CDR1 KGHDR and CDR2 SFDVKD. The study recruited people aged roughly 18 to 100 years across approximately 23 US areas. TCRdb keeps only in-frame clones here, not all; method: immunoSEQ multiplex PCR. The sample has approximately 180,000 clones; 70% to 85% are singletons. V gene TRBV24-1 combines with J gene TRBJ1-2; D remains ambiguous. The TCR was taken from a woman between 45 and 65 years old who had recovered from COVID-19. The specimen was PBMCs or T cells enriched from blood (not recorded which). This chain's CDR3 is CATSDLGISYGYTF. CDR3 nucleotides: TGTGCCACCAGTGATCTCGGGATTTCCTATGGCTACACCTTC.